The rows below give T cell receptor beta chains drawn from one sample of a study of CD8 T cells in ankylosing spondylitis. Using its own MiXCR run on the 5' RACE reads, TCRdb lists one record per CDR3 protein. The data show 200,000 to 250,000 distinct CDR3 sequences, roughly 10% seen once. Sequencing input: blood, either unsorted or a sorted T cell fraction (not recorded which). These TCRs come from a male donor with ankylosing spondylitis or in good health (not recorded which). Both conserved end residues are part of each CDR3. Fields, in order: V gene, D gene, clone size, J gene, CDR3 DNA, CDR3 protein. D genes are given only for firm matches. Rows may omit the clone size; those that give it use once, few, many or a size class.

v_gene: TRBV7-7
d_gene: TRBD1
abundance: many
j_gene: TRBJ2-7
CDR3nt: TGTGCTAGCAGCCCGGGACAGGGGTCCCACGAGCAGTACTTC
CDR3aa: CASSPGQGSHEQYF

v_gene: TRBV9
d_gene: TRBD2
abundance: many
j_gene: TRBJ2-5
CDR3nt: TGTGCCAGCAGCCGGAGCCTAGCGGCTCAAGAGACCCAGTACTTC
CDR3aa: CASSRSLAAQETQYF

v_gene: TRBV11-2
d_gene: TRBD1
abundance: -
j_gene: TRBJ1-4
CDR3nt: TGTGCCAGCAGCGTCACGGGACAGAGTGAAAAACTGTTTTTT
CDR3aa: CASSVTGQSEKLFF

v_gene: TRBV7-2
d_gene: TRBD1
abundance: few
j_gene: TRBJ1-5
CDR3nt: TGTGCCAGCAGCTCCTCACCCGGGACAGCTAATCAGCCCCAGCATTTT
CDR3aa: CASSSSPGTANQPQHF

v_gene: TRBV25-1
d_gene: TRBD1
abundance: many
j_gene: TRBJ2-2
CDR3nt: TGTGCCAGCAGTGAATGGGACAGAAACACCGGGGAGCTGTTTTTT
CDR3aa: CASSEWDRNTGELFF

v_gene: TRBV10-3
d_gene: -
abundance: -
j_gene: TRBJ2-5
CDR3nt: TGTGCCATCGATTCTGGTCTCGGTGAGACCCAGTACTTC
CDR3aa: CAIDSGLGETQYF

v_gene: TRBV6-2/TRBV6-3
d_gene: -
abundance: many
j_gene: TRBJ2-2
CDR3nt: TGTGCCAGCAGTTACTCGATCCGCACCCAGCCCGGGGAGCTGTTTTTT
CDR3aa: CASSYSIRTQPGELFF

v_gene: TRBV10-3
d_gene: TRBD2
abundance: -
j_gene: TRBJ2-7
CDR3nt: TGTGCCATAACCCCCGGGACTAGCGGAACCTACGAGCAGTACTTC
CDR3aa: CAITPGTSGTYEQYF

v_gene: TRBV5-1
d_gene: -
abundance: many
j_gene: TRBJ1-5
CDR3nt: TGCGCCAGCAGGCAACTCGGTGGCAATCAGCCCCAGCATTTT
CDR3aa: CASRQLGGNQPQHF

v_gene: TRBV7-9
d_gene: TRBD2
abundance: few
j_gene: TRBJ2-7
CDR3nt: TGTGCCAGCAGCCGACTAGCGGGGACCTACGAGCAGTACTTC
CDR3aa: CASSRLAGTYEQYF

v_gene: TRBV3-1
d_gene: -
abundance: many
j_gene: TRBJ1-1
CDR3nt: TGTGCCAGCAGCCAAGGAAGCCTAAGGGACACTGAAGCTTTCTTT
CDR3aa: CASSQGSLRDTEAFF

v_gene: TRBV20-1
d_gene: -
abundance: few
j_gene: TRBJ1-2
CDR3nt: TGCAGTGCCGGAAGGACAGCCTACTATGGCTACACCTTC
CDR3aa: CSAGRTAYYGYTF

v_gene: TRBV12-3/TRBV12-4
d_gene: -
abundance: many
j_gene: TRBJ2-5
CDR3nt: TGTGCCAGCAGTTCACTCCTCGGAGGTACAGGGCCGGAGACCCAGTACTTC
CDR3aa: CASSSLLGGTGPETQYF

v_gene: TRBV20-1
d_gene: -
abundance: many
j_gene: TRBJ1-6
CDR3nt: TGCAGTGCTAGAGATCAAGGAGCTTCATATAATTCACCCCTCCACTTT
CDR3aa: CSARDQGASYNSPLHF

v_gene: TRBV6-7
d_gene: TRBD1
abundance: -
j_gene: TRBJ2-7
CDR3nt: TGTGCCAGCAGTTACAAGTCCCAGGGGGCCCACGAGCAGTACTTC
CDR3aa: CASSYKSQGAHEQYF

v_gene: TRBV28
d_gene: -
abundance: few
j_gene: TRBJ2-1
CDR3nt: TGTGCCAGCAGCCCCCGGAGAGATGAGCAGTTCTTC
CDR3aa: CASSPRRDEQFF

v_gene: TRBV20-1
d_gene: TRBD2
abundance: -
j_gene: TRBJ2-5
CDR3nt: TGCAGTGCTAGGTCAGGACTAGCCGAGACCCAGTACTTC
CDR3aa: CSARSGLAETQYF

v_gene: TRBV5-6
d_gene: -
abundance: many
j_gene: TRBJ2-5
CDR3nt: TGTGCCAGCAGCCTACTACAAGCCTGGGAGACCCAGTACTTC
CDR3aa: CASSLLQAWETQYF

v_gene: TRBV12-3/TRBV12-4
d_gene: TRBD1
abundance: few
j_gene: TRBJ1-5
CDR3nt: TGTGCCAGCAGTTTAGATCCAGGGGGTTTACATCAGCCCCAGCATTTT
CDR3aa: CASSLDPGGLHQPQHF

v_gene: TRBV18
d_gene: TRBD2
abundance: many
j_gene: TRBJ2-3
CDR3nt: TGTGCCAGCTCCCCTACTAGCGGCGGAGATACGCAGTATTTT
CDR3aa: CASSPTSGGDTQYF

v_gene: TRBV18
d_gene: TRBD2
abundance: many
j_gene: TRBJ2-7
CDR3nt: TGTGCCAGCTCACCACCGGATACTAGCGGGGGCCTGGCCTACGAGCAGTACTTC
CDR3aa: CASSPPDTSGGLAYEQYF

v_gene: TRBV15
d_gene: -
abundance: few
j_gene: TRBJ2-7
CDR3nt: TGTGCCACCAGCAGAGATTCCGCGACGAACGAGCAGTACTTC
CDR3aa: CATSRDSATNEQYF

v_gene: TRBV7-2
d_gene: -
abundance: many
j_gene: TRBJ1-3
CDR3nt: TGTGCCAGCAGCTCAACGGATACTAACACCATATATTTT
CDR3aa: CASSSTDTNTIYF

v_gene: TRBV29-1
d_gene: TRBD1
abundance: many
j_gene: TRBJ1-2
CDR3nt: TGCAGCGTTTTAAGACAGGGCGGTGGCTACACCTTC
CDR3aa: CSVLRQGGGYTF

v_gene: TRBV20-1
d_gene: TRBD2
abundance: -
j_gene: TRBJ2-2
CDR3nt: TGCAGTGCTCCCCCACGGGGGGGAAACACCGGGGAGCTGTTTTTT
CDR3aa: CSAPPRGGNTGELFF

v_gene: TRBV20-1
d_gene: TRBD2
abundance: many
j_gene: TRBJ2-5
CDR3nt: TGCAGTGCGCCTGGGACTAGCTTAGGAGAGACCCAGTACTTC
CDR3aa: CSAPGTSLGETQYF

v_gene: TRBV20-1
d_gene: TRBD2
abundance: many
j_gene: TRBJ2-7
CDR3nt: TGCAGTGCTAGTTTTCCGGGGGGAAGCTCCTACGAGCAGTACTTC
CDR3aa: CSASFPGGSSYEQYF

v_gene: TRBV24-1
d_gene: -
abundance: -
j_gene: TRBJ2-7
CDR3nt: TGTGCCACCAGTGCGAGCCAGGAGCCCTACGAGCAGTACTTC
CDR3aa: CATSASQEPYEQYF

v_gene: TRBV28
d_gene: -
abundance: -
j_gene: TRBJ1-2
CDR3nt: TGTGCCAGCAGATTTGGGGGGGTCCCTCCTACTAACTATGGCTACACCTTC
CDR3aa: CASRFGGVPPTNYGYTF

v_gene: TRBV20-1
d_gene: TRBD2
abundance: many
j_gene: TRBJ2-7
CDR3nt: TGCAGTGTACCGGGACTAGCTTTCTACGAGCAGTACTTC
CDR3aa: CSVPGLAFYEQYF

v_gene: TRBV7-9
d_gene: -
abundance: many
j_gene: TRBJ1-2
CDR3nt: TGTGCCAGCAGCTCATCAGCGGGCTATGGCTACACCTTC
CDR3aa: CASSSSAGYGYTF

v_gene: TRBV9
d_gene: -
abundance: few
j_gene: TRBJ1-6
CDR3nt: TGTGCCAGCAGCGAGAACCCACAGGGTTCCGAGAATTCACCCCTCCACTTT
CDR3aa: CASSENPQGSENSPLHF

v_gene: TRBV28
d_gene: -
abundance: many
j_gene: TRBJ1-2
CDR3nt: TGTGCCAGCAGTACGGGGACACCTAACTATGGCTACACCTTC
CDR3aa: CASSTGTPNYGYTF

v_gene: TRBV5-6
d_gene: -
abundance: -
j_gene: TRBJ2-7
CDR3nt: TGTGCCAGCAGCTTTGACGGGGGTAGCTCCTACGAGCAGTACTTC
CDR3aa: CASSFDGGSSYEQYF

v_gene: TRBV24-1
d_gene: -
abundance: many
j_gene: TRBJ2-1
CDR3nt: TGTGCCACCAGTGATTTGCGGACCCCCTTAGGGGTAGATGAGCAGTTCTTC
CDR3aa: CATSDLRTPLGVDEQFF

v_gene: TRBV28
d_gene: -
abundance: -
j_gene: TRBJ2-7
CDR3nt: TGTGCCAGCAGTATACCCAGCCCCTACGAGCAGTACTTC
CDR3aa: CASSIPSPYEQYF

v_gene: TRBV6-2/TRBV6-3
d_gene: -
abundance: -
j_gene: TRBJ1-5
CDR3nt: TGTGCCAGCAGTTCTGAGACAGAGGCTTCTCAGCCCCAGCATTTT
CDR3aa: CASSSETEASQPQHF

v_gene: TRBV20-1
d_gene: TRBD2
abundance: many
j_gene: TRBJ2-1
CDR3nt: TGCAGTGCAACCGGACTAGCAGAGGAGCAGTTCTTC
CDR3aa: CSATGLAEEQFF

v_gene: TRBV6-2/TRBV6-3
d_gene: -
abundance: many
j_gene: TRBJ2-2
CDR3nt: TGTGCCAGCAGTTATGCGGGGGACATGAACACCGGGGAGCTGTTTTTT
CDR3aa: CASSYAGDMNTGELFF

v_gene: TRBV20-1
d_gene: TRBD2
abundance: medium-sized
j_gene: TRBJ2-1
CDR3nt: TGCAGTGCTAGAGATCGGCGACTAGCGGTTGGGGATGAGCAGTTCTTC
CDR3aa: CSARDRRLAVGDEQFF

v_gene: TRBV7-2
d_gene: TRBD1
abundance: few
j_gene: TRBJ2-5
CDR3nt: TGTGCCAGCAGCTTAGTTAGGGGGCCAGAGACCCAGTACTTC
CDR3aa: CASSLVRGPETQYF

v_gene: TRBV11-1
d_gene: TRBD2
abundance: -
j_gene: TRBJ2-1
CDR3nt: TGTGCCAGCAGCTTACCGACTAGCGGGGGGGCTACTCCGAGCTCCTACAATGAGCAGTTCTTC
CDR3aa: CASSLPTSGGATPSSYNEQFF

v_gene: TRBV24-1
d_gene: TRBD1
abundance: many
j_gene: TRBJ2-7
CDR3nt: TGTGCCACCCGCCGGACAGGGGAAAACGAGCAGTACTTC
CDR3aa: CATRRTGENEQYF

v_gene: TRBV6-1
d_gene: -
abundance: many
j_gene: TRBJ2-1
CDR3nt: TGTGCCAGCAGCCCTAGGGACACCGACAATGAGCAGTTCTTC
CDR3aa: CASSPRDTDNEQFF

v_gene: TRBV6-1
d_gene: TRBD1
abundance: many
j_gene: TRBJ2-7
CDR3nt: TGTGCCAGCACGAAGGGACAGGGTTCCCTCGAGCAGTACTTC
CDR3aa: CASTKGQGSLEQYF

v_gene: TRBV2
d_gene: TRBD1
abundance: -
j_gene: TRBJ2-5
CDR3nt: TGTGCCAGCAGTGGGGGACAGCAAGAGACCCAGTACTTC
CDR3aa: CASSGGQQETQYF

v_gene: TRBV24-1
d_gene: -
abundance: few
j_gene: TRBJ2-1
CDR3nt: TGTGCCACCAGTGATTTCGTTGGAGGTGAGCAGTTCTTC
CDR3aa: CATSDFVGGEQFF

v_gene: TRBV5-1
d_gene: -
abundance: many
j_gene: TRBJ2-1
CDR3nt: TGCGCCAGCAGCCCAAGGGGGGGGGGCAATGAGCAGTTCTTC
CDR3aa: CASSPRGGGNEQFF

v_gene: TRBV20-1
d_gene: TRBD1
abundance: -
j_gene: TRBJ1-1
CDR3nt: TGCAGTGCTAGAGGCTGGGACAGGGGTTTGAACACTGAAGCTTTCTTT
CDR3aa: CSARGWDRGLNTEAFF

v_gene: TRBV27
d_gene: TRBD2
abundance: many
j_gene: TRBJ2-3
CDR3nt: TGTGCCAGCAGTTATCCCAGGGGCCGAGCGGGGGGCACAGATACGCAGTATTTT
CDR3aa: CASSYPRGRAGGTDTQYF

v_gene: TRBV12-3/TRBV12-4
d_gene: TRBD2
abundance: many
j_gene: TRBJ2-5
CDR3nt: TGTGCCAGCAGTGACTTACTAGCGGGGGTCCAAGAGACCCAGTACTTC
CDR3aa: CASSDLLAGVQETQYF

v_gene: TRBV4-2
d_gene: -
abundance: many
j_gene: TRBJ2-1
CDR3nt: TGTGCCAGCAGCCAGCATCCTGTTAGCTCCTACAATGAGCAGTTCTTC
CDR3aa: CASSQHPVSSYNEQFF

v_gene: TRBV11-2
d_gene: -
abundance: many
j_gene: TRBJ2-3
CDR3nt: TGTGCCAGCAGCTTAGACAGGGCGCCGCAGTATTTT
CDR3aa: CASSLDRAPQYF

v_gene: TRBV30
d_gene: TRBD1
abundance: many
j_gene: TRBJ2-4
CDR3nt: TGTGCCTCTACCCTACAGGACAGGGAGAACATTCAGTACTTC
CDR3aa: CASTLQDRENIQYF